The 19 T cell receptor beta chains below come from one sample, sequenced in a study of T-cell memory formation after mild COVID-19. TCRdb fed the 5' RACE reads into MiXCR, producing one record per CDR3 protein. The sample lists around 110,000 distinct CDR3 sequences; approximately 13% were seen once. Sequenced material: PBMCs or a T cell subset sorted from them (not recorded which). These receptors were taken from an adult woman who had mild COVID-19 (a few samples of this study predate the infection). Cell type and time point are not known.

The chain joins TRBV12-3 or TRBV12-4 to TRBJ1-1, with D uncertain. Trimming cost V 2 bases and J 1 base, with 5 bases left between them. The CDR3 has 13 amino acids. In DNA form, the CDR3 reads TGTGCCAGCAGTTTACGACAGAACACTGAAGCTTTCTTT. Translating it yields CASSLRQNTEAFF.

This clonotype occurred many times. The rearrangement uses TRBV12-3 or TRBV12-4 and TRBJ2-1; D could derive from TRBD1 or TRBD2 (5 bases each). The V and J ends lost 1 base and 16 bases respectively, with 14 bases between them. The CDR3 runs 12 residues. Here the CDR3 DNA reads TGTGCCAGCAGTTTAGGGGGGTCCACCCCTTTCTTC. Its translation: CASSLGGSTPFF.

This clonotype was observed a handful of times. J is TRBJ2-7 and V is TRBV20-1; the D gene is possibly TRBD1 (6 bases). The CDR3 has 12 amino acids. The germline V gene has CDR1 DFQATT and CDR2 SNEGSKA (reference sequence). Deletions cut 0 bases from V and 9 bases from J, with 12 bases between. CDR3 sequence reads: CSARDLGAMQYF. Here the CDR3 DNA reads TGCAGTGCTAGAGACCTGGGGGCCATGCAGTACTTC.

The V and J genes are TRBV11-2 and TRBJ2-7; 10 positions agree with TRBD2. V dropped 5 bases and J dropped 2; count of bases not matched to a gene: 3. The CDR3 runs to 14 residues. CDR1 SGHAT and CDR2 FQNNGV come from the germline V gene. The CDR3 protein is CASSPAGGPYEQYF. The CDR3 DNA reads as TGTGCCAGCAGCCCAGCGGGGGGGCCCTACGAGCAGTACTTC.

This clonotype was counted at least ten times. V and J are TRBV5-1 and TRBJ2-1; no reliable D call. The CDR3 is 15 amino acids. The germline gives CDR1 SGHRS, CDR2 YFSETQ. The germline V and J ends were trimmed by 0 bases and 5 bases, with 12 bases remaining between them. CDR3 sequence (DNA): TGCGCCAGCAGCTTGGACGAGCCTACCGACAATGAGCAGTTCTTC. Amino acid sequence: CASSLDEPTDNEQFF.

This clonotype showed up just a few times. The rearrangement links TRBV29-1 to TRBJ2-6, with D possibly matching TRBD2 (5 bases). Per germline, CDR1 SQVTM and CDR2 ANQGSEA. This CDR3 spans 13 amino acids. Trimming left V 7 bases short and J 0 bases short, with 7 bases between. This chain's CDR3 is CSARDSGANVLTF. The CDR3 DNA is TGCAGCGCACGGGACTCTGGGGCCAACGTCCTGACTTTC.

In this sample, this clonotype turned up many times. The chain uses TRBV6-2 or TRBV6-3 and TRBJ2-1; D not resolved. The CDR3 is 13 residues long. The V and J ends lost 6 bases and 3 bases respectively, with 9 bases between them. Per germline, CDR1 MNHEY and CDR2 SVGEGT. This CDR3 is CASRGNGYNEQFF. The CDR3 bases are TGTGCCAGCAGGGGGAACGGCTACAATGAGCAGTTCTTC.

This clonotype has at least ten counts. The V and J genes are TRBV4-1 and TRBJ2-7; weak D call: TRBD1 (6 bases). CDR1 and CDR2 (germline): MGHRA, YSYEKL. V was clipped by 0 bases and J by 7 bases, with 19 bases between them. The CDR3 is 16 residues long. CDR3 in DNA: TGCGCCAGCAGCCAAGAGGAAACCTCCGGACAGCCGGAGCAGTACTTC. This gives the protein CASSQEETSGQPEQYF.

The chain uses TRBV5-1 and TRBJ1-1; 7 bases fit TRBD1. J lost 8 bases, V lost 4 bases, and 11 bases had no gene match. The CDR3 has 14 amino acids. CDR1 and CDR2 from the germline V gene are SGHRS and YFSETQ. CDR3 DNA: TGCGCCAGCAGCCCTGGGGAGGGGGCCGGAGAAGCTTTCTTT. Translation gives CASSPGEGAGEAFF.

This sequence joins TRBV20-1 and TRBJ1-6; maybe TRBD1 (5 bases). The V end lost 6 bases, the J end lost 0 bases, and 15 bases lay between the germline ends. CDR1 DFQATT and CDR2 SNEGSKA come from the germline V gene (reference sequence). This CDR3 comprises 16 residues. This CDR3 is CSARDLLSSYNSPLHF. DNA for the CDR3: TGCAGTGCGCGGGACCTCTTGAGCTCCTATAATTCACCCCTCCACTTT.

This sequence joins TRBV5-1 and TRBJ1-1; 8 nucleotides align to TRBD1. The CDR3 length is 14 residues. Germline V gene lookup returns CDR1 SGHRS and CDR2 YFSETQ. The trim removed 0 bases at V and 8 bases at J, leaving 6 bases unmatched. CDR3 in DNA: TGCGCCAGCAGCTTGGAACAGGGGGAGGGAGAAGCTTTCTTT. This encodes CASSLEQGEGEAFF. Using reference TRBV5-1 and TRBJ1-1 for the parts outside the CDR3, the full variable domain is KAGVTQTPRYLIKTRGQQVTLSCSPISGHRSVSWYQQTPGQGLQFLFEYFSETQRNKGNFPGRFSGRQFSNSRSEMNVSTLELGDSALYLCASSLEQGEGEAFFGQGTRLTVV.

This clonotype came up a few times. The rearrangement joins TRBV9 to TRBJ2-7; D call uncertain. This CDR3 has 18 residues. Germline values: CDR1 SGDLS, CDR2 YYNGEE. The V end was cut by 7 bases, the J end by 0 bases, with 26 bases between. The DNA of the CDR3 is TGTGCCAGCCCTAAGGAAACTGGGCTGCGGAGCCTCTCCTACGAGCAGTACTTC. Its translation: CASPKETGLRSLSYEQYF.

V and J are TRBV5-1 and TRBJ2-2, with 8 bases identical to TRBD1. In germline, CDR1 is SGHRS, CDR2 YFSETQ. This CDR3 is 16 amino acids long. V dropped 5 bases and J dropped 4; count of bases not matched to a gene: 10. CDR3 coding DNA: TGCGCCAGCAGTTACACAGGGGGAGAATTCACCGGGGAGCTGTTTTTT. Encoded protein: CASSYTGGEFTGELFF.

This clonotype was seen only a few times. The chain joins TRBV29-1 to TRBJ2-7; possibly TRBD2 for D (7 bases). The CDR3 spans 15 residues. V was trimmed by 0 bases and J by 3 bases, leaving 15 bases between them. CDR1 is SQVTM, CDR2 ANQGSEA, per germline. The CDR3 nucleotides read TGCAGCGTTGAAGATCTGCGGGGGCTCGGCTACGAGCAGTACTTC. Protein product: CSVEDLRGLGYEQYF.

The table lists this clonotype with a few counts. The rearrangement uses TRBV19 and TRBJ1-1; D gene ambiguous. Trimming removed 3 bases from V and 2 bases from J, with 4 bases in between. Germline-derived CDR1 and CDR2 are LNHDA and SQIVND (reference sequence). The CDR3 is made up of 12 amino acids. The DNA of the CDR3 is TGTGCCAGTAGTATGCGTAACACTGAAGCTTTCTTT. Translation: CASSMRNTEAFF.

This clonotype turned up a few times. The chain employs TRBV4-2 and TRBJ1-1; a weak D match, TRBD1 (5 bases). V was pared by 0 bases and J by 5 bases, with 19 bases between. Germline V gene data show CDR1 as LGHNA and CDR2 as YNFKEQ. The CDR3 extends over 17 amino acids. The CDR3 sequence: CASSQDGRVGSVTEAFF. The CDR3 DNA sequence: TGTGCCAGCAGCCAAGACGGCAGGGTTGGGTCGGTTACTGAAGCTTTCTTT.

The CDR3 loop reads CASSFTWTGETPGANVLTF. The DNA for the CDR3 is TGTGCCAGCAGCTTTACTTGGACAGGGGAGACTCCTGGGGCCAACGTCCTGACTTTC. The V and J genes are TRBV2 and TRBJ2-6, with 9 bases aligning to TRBD1. Germline assignment: CDR1 SNHLY and CDR2 FYNNEI. The CDR3 spans 19 residues. The V and J ends lost 6 bases and 2 bases, in that order; junction bases with no gene match: 14.

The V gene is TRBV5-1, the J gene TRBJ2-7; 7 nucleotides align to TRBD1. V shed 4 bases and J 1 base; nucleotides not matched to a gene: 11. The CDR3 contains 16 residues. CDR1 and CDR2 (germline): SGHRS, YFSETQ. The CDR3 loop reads CASSGRDRQTSYEQYF. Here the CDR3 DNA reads TGCGCCAGCAGCGGACGGGACAGACAGACATCCTACGAGCAGTACTTC.

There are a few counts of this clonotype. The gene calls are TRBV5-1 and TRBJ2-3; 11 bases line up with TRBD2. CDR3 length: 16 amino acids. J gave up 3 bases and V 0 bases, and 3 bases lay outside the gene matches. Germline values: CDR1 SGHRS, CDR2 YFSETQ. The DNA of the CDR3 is TGCGCCAGCAGCTTGGAACTAGCGGGGGCTACAGATACGCAGTATTTT. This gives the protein CASSLELAGATDTQYF.